The entry below describes one TCR beta chain. The clone's antigen remains unknown. No clone much larger than this one lies a single base away; base qualities are absent. This specimen comes from a study of Ad26.COV2.S vaccination and SARS-CoV-2 variants listed by TCRdb under 2021. Describing the broader study: Donors in the vaccine arm were drawn from COV1001, a multicentre, randomized, double-blind, placebo-controlled phase I-IIa trial testing Ad26.COV2.S in healthy adults. Trial participants were randomized into five groups of five: low-dose or high-dose Ad26.COV2.S given once or twice, or placebo on both occasions. Dosing of Ad26.COV2.S was intramuscular, at either 5x10^10 or 1x10^11 viral particles, delivered as one shot or as two shots spaced 56 days apart. The specificity and breadth of SARS-CoV-2-reactive T cell receptors after Ad26.COV2.S vaccination were assessed by TCRbeta repertoire sequencing. Investigators remained blinded to trial group allocation during experiments and outcome assessment. A total of about 30 samples were included in the TCR-sequenced set, comprising approximately 20 Ad26.COV2.S vaccine recipients, 5 placebo recipients and 8 SARS-CoV-2 convalescent individuals. The study at large found these results: Compared with placebo recipients, Ad26.COV2.S recipients showed higher spike-specific TCR breadth (P = 0.0014). Vaccine and placebo recipients had similar non-spike TCR breadth, a finding consistent with the vaccine containing only spike. The authors noted that the TCR breadth and depth analyses may have underestimated total T cell responses. After vaccination, spike-specific CD8+ and CD4+ T cell responses were reported to show substantial breadth. The study was not powered to compare responses between vaccine doses or regimens.

The immunoSEQ Assay was the method used to sequence TCRbeta CDR3 regions. After extraction, genomic DNA underwent amplification by bias-controlled multiplex PCR, followed by high-throughput sequencing. Per the source publication's procedure: Collapsing and filtering of sequences were performed to quantify the absolute abundance of each unique TCRbeta CDR3 region. T cell fraction was estimated by normalization of TCRbeta template counts to usable DNA, with usable DNA being measured through amplification of reference genes present in all nucleated cells. Repertoire TCRs were annotated as SARS-CoV-2-specific by exact matching of V gene, CDR3 amino acid sequence and J gene to a known reactive TCR set. MIRA supplied the reference SARS-CoV-2 TCR set, which was filtered for enrichment in COVID-19-positive ImmuneCODE repertoires so that public or cross-reactive TCRs were removed. Drawing on the MIRA antigens, annotated TCRs were analysed further at the level of specific ORF or position within ORF. Depth was the summed frequency of annotated unique rearrangements, while breadth was defined as annotated unique rearrangements over total unique productive rearrangements. TCR breadth was compared between groups using two-sided Wilcoxon rank-sum tests. Here the immuneACCESS table is served through TCRdb, limited to in-frame sequences with V and J called. Missing clones are a known gap in these copies; in checked studies unresolved V genes cover under half, and the rest lacks a known reason. V, J and clone size derive from that table, while D and trimming were established from the DNA sequence. This sample is represented by roughly 700,000 clones; roughly nine tenths of them were singletons. The top ten hold over 1.3% of the sample.

The germline V gene provides CDR1 SGHTA and CDR2 FQGNSA. The CDR3 starts with the cysteine, ends with the phenylalanine, and has 15 residues. CDR3 DNA is the only sequence kept; it has 45 bases, read in frame from the first base. V gives up 4 bases and J gives up 3 bases, and the segment between their germline ends measures 16 bases. Sample treatment or condition, as interpreted from the label and publication: some 20 received Ad26.COV2.S at low or high dose, single or two shots; a few received placebo; per-sample allocation not given. Repertoires of vaccine and placebo recipients were sequenced from samples collected on day 63 after the first injection. Between 29 July and 7 August 2020, Cohort 1b enrolled 25 adults aged 18-55 years at one site in Boston, USA. As a vaccine, Ad26.COV2.S was a replication-incompetent adenovirus type 26 vector that expressed a prefusion-stabilized SARS-CoV-2 spike protein derived from the original Wuhan strain.

The chain is made from TRBV7-2 and TRBJ2-7; the D element could tentatively be TRBD1 or TRBD2, as 6 bases agree for each. This receptor was obtained from a person aged 18-65 years who received the Ad26.COV2.S COVID-19 vaccine or a placebo. This sample comprised peripheral blood, obtained in a trial of Ad26.COV2.S vaccine versus placebo. CDR3 reads: CASSWGRGGVYEQYF. DNA sequence: TGTGCCAGCAGCTGGGGGCGGGGTGGGGTCTACGAGCAGTACTTC.